This T cell receptor (beta chain) emerged from a study of T cells in Graves' hyperthyroidism and ophthalmopathy. For Graves' hyperthyroidism to be stable, ophthalmopathy could not progress within 18 months. Each patient was aged 18 to 65 and had newly diagnosed hyperthyroidism of under 2 months' duration. Clinical symptoms, serum thyroxine, TRAb, thyroid ultrasound and orbital computed tomography established diagnosis. There were TCR beta CDR3 regions amplified from RNA transcripts. The HTBI primer set drove a first-round RT-PCR of the TCR CDR3. A single record per CDR3 protein comes from TCRdb applying MiXCR to the multiplex PCR reads. The sample holds roughly 380,000 distinct CDR3 sequences, 12% to 15% seen once. In the case of this clonotype: Its antigen is not identified.

Findings and caveats of the study: Among thyroid clonotypes expanded above 0.001, most also appeared in blood.

The source of this sequence is a woman younger than 35 with Graves' hyperthyroidism. Sequencing input: blood.

The CDR3 region has the DNA TGCGCCACCGGACAGCCGAGCACAGATACGCAGTATTTT. Residues: CATGQPSTDTQYF. This chain uses TRBV4-1 with TRBJ2-3, with D possibly TRBD1 on 6 matching bases. The CDR3 has 13 amino acids. Trimming stripped 10 bases from V and 0 bases from J, with 11 bases between. CDR1 and CDR2 from the germline V gene are MGHRA and YSYEKL.